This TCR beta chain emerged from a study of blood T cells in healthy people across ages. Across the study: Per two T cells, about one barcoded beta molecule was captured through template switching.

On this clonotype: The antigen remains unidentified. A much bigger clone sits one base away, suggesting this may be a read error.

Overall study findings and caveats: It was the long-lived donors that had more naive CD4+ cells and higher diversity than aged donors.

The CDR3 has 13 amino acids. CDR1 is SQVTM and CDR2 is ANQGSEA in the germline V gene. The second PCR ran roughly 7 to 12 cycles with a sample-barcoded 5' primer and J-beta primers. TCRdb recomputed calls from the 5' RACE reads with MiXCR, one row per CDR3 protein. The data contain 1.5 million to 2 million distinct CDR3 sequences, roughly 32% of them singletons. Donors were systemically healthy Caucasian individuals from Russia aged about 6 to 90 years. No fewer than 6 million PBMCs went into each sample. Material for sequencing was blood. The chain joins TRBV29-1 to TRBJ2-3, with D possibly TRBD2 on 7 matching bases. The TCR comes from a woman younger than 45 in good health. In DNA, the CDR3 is TGCAACGTTGAGGGAGGGGGTGGAGATACGCAGTATTTT. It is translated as CNVEGGGGDTQYF.